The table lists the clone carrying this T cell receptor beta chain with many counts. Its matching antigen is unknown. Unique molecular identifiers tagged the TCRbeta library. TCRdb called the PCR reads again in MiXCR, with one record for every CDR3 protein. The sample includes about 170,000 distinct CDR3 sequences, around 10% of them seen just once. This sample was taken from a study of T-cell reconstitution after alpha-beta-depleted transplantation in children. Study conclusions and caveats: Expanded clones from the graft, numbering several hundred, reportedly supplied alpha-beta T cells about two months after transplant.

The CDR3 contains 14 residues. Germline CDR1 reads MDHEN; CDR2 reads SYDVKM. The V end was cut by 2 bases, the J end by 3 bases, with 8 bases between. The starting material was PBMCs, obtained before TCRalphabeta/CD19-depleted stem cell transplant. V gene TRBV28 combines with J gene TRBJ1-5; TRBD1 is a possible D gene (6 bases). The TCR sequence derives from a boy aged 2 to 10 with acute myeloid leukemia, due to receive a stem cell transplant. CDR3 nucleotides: TGTGCCAGCAGTTTAGGGGGCGACAATCAGCCCCAGCATTTT. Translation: CASSLGGDNQPQHF.